A selection of T cell receptor beta chains follows, all from one sample in a study of T-cell reconstitution after alpha-beta-depleted transplantation in children. TCRdb analysed the PCR reads with MiXCR anew, one entry per CDR3 protein. The top ten clones hold around 4.1% of a sample with under 450,000 distinct CDR3 sequences, about 14% of them seen once. The source material was PBMCs, sampled from the stem cell graft. Source of these receptors: a human donor who donated a stem cell graft to a child with Fanconi anemia. The CDR3 runs from the conserved cysteine through the conserved F or W. The D gene is left open where the match is weak.

V	D	J	CDR3
TRBV5-1	TRBD1	TRBJ2-7	CASSSTGVGEQYF
TRBV6-5	.	TRBJ2-1	CASSYRLEQENEQFF
TRBV2	TRBD2	TRBJ2-5	CASTPGGWIETQYF
TRBV7-2	.	TRBJ1-5	CASSLEKERSQPQHF
TRBV5-1	TRBD1	TRBJ2-2	CASSLQPGQTNTGELFF
TRBV6-2/TRBV6-3	.	TRBJ2-2	CASRAGLSNTGELFF
TRBV4-2	.	TRBJ1-2	CASSQELLTVSRYTF
TRBV10-3	TRBD1	TRBJ2-2	CAISEYMGQEVTGELFF
TRBV29-1	.	TRBJ2-3	CSVEAGTDTQYF
TRBV12-3/TRBV12-4	TRBD1	TRBJ2-3	CASSPSPGTGGVTDTQYF
TRBV4-1	.	TRBJ2-1	CASSQAAPRRAAYNEQFF
TRBV5-1	TRBD1	TRBJ2-6	CASSLDRGAGANVLTF
TRBV5-1	.	TRBJ2-2	CASSLWGQMNTGELFF
TRBV20-1	.	TRBJ2-1	CSARAPSYNEQFF
TRBV20-1	TRBD2	TRBJ2-2	CSAPLAGGRTGELFF
TRBV9	.	TRBJ1-1	CASSSNVGNTEAFF
TRBV29-1	.	TRBJ2-1	CSVAPWQGKDYNEQFF
TRBV20-1	.	TRBJ1-5	CSARGNGQPQHF
TRBV7-2	.	TRBJ1-5	CASSFLAGATNQPQHF
TRBV29-1	.	TRBJ2-3	CSVALKILGGTQYF
TRBV29-1	.	TRBJ2-2	CSVAGHSNTGELFF
TRBV5-1	TRBD1	TRBJ2-7	CASRVAGGIEQYF
TRBV6-5	.	TRBJ2-3	CASSLDLILLTDTQYF
TRBV4-3	.	TRBJ2-2	CASSQVIGRNTGELFF
TRBV27	.	TRBJ2-1	CASSGLTSGEYNEQFF
TRBV7-2	.	TRBJ1-1	CASSLLPLGLNTEAFF
TRBV11-2	.	TRBJ1-2	CASSPSIGVYGYTF
TRBV5-1	.	TRBJ1-2	CASSVDRRYGYTF
TRBV7-2	TRBD1	TRBJ2-1	CASSFTGGVGREQFF